The 13 T cell receptor beta chains in this list originate from one sample, sequenced in a study of blood T cell repertoires in COVID-19. TCRdb's copy holds only in-frame clones and misses some; the assay was immunoSEQ multiplex PCR. Of 130,000 or so clones in the sample, 84% were seen once. Specimen: peripheral blood. These receptors were collected from a man aged 55-75 years with acute or convalescent COVID-19.

The rearrangement links TRBV29-1 to TRBJ1-4, with D unclear. CDR3 size: 15 residues. The germline CDR1 and CDR2 sequences are SQVTM and ANQGSEA. Trimming took off 1 base at V and 12 bases at J, with 21 bases between the two ends. For the CDR3, the DNA is TGCAGCGTTGAAGCCTATCGAGGGTGGACGACGGAACTGTTTTTT. Its translation is CSVEAYRGWTTELFF.

The J gene is TRBJ2-7, the V gene TRBV12-5; TRBD2 aligns across 9 bases. Trimming at V came to 5 bases and at J to 2 bases, leaving 4 bases not matched to a gene. Germline values: CDR1 LGHNT, CDR2 FRNRAP. This CDR3 has 14 residues. The CDR3 nucleotides read TGTGCTAGTGGTCCCGCGGGGGGGGCCTACGAGCAGTACTTC. Amino acid sequence: CASGPAGGAYEQYF.

A few counts support this clone. This chain connects TRBV6-5 to TRBJ1-2, with D possibly matching TRBD1 (6 bases). Germline V gene lookup returns CDR1 MNHEY and CDR2 SVGAGI. Between the trimmed V and J ends, which lost 6 bases and 6 bases, there was a span of 14 bases. The CDR3 has 13 residues. In nucleotides, the CDR3 is TGTGCCAGCAGCCGCGACAGGCGTGATGGCTACACCTTC. It encodes CASSRDRRDGYTF.

This clone has only a few counts. The chain joins TRBV19 to TRBJ2-7, with a weak D call TRBD1 (6 bases). This CDR3 comprises 14 residues. Germline V gene data show CDR1 as LNHDA and CDR2 as SQIVND (reference sequence). V was shortened by 3 bases and J by 3 bases, with 12 bases between the two germline ends. CDR3 protein: CASSMIGGNYEQYF. CDR3 DNA: TGTGCCAGTAGTATGATAGGGGGTAACTACGAGCAGTACTTC.

This chain links TRBV12-3 or TRBV12-4 with TRBJ1-1, with TRBD1 matching over 8 bases. V gave up 6 bases and J gave up 11 bases; unmatched junction bases: 11. CDR3 length: 13 amino acids. The CDR3 DNA reads as TGTGCCAGCAGCCATGGACAGGGAAAGGATGCTTTCTTT. Encoded protein: CASSHGQGKDAFF.

This sequence joins TRBV7-9 and TRBJ1-3; D is undetermined. Trimming shortened V by 1 base and J by 0 bases, and 13 bases separated the two germline ends. Looked up from germline, CDR1 is SEHNR and CDR2 is FQNEAQ (reference sequence). The length of the CDR3 is 17 residues. The CDR3: CASSLVGSGASGNTIYF. The CDR3 DNA reads TGTGCCAGCAGCTTAGTTGGCAGCGGCGCCTCTGGAAACACCATATATTTT.

The genes are TRBV5-4 and TRBJ2-1; TRBD2 matches at 7 bases. Germline-derived CDR1 and CDR2 are SGHNT and YYREEE (reference sequence). The CDR3 covers 15 residues. Trimming cost V 0 bases and J 8 bases; bases outside gene matches: 8. Here the CDR3 DNA reads TGTGCCAGCAGCTTGGCCGCGCGGGAGAGTGATGAGCAGTTCTTC. Protein sequence: CASSLAARESDEQFF.

This clone came up once. The chain links TRBV28 to TRBJ2-1; 8 nucleotides align to TRBD1. This CDR3 spans 16 amino acids. Germline assignment: CDR1 MDHEN and CDR2 SYDVKM. V was pared by 1 base and J by 5 bases, with 7 bases of the junction left unmatched. CDR3 sequence (DNA): TGTGCCAGCAGTTTATTTCTAGGGACAGGCGACAATGAGCAGTTCTTC. Its translation is CASSLFLGTGDNEQFF.

The V call is TRBV29-1, the J call TRBJ2-2, with TRBD2 matching 11 bases. Germline trimming cut 4 bases from V and 13 bases from J; bases unmatched to any gene: 11. The CDR3 spans 14 residues. CDR1 is SQVTM and CDR2 is ANQGSEA in the germline V gene. This chain's CDR3 is CSVALRLAGTGLFF. In DNA form, the CDR3 reads TGCAGCGTTGCTTTGAGACTAGCGGGGACGGGGCTGTTTTTT.

This clone appeared once. The rearrangement joins TRBV5-1 to TRBJ2-2; TRBD1 matches at 7 bases. Trimming cost V 3 bases and J 5 bases; bases outside gene matches: 7. Germline V gene lookup returns CDR1 SGHRS and CDR2 YFSETQ. This CDR3 spans 15 amino acids. CDR3 amino acids: CASSSSGGRTGELFF. For the CDR3, the DNA is TGCGCCAGCAGCTCTTCAGGGGGACGGACCGGGGAGCTGTTTTTT.

This clone was observed a few times. The chain links TRBV5-1 to TRBJ2-1; 8 bases are a match to TRBD1. This CDR3 spans 16 amino acids. Germline CDR1 is SGHRS and CDR2 is YFSETQ. The trim removed 4 bases at V and 4 bases at J, leaving 10 bases unmatched. The CDR3 coding sequence is TGCGCCAGCAGCCCTAATGCGGGACAGGTATACAATGAGCAGTTCTTC. It encodes CASSPNAGQVYNEQFF.

This clone was seen just once. This rearrangement joins TRBV7-9 to TRBJ1-1; D is unresolved. This CDR3 has 13 amino acids. Germline V gene data show CDR1 as SEHNR and CDR2 as FQNEAQ (reference sequence). V dropped 7 bases and J dropped 2 bases, with 11 bases sitting between them. DNA for the CDR3: TGTGCCAGCACCACCTGGAGAAACACTGAAGCTTTCTTT. This gives the protein CASTTWRNTEAFF.

The chain employs TRBV28 and TRBJ2-7; D is perhaps TRBD1 (6 bases). CDR1 is MDHEN and CDR2 is SYDVKM in the germline V gene. The CDR3 totals 15 residues. V lost 3 bases and J lost 0, with 12 bases in between. This CDR3 reads CASSFQGRASYEQYF. The CDR3 DNA follows: TGTGCCAGCAGTTTCCAGGGGCGTGCCTCCTACGAGCAGTACTTC.